This T cell receptor (beta chain) appears in the sequencing data of a study of cytomegalovirus exposure and HLA in healthy donors (dated by TCRdb to 2016 to 2017). About the study as a whole: An earlier analysis of 550 to 700 of the donors reported approximately 300 Gb of sequence data and approximately 110 million unique TCR beta sequences from about 179 million T cells. An early release covering roughly 600 HLA-typed donors comprised roughly 300 gigabases of sequencing data and roughly 85 million unique TCR sequences. Roughly five DR-DQ haplotypes were handled as single units for association and clustering because linkage in the cohort was strong. To study patterns of TCR occurrence, a later analysis re-analyzed previously published TCR beta repertoires from 550 to 800 donors and added high-resolution HLA genotyping. Among about 360 genotyped donors of the cohort, an average of about 240,000 unique TCR beta nucleotide sequences were sequenced per donor, about a sixth of them non-productive. To decide whether each TCR beta V gene segment behaved as functional or pseudogenic, an earlier analysis of some 570 of the donors relied on high-throughput TCR beta sequencing. The number of donors typed differed by locus, with about 620-630 for A, B, C, DRB1 and DQB1, roughly 520 for DQA1, 606 for DPA1, and 472 for DPB1. The study was designed to test whether signatures of past pathogen exposure could be identified by cataloging public T cell receptors. To predict cytomegalovirus infection status, the study brought together high-throughput TCR immunosequencing, statistical association of individual TCRs with disease status, and machine learning. Both class I and class II loci were covered by HLA typing, at four-digit resolution. Using immunosequencing, the study profiled T cell repertoires from 550 to 750 subjects and related those repertoires to cytomegalovirus serostatus. Alongside the repertoire data, information on donor age, sex, ethnicity and CMV serostatus was compiled. Of the 300 to 400 genotyped donors, roughly 85% fell in the genetic ancestry cluster associated with self-reported Caucasian donors. In a later genetic analysis, genome-wide SNP genotypes for about 55% of the roughly 700 donors were used, and that subset was treated as a discovery cohort. In addition to the first cohort of several hundred subjects, a separate validation cohort of approximately 130 different subjects was used. Every repertoire in the discovery cohort had been generated on one and the same sequencing platform. Rather than using new phenotypic data, the later analysis identified candidate immune exposures from TCR beta sequences and from how often those sequences occurred across donors. General findings and caveats noted by the study authors: In a later analysis, most CMV-associated TCR beta chains were found to appear HLA-restricted, with HLA associations seemingly driven largely by CMV exposure. Strong co-occurrence of HLA alleles, especially DR and DQ, made assigning TCR associations to individual alleles difficult. Specific HLA alleles were associated with 15,000 to 20,000 TCR beta sequences at a false discovery rate of 0.05 in a later analysis. While some public TCRs were present in many individuals, most TCR sequences turned up only very rarely across donors. The authors suggested that the approach could potentially be extended to other disease states and immunological phenotypes. In a later analysis, HLA-associated TCR beta chains were found to be more clonally expanded and to have lower generation probabilities than equally common non-associated chains. Linkage disequilibrium might explain the correlated functional status among segregating V segments, but an unknown experimental factor could not be ruled out. In an earlier analysis of roughly 500 of the donors, most TCR beta V segments appeared in productive rearrangements about 90% or about 30% of the time, broadly matching IMGT annotations. In the study, 150 to 200 TCR beta chains were listed as associated with cytomegalovirus. The only immune exposure information available for the cohort was CMV serostatus. The classifier was reported to diagnose cytomegalovirus status with high specificity and sensitivity in both the original cohort and the validation cohort. Seventeen rarely observed V segments, including chromosome 9 orphons, were excluded from the earlier analysis of some 590 of the donors because counts were too low. In this cohort, only TCR beta chains were sequenced, and detectable features were limited by the absence of alpha or paired-chain data. Because HLA typing was missing for some donors at each locus, association tests included only the typed subset. In a later analysis, the rate of TCR association differed among HLA loci, with DRB1 alleles having the most associated TCRs and HLA-C alleles having the fewest. The sequencing pipeline was judged likely to have produced a cluster of highly shared sequence variants as a technical artifact. Three of the identified cytomegalovirus-associated TCR beta chains were confirmed in vitro to be specific for cytomegalovirus antigens. A further reported finding was that TCR beta sequences accurately predicted the HLA-A and HLA-B alleles for most subjects in the first cohort. Roughly uniform sequencing depth across donors was assumed in presence/absence analyses, although this assumption may not hold. In a later analysis, several top co-occurrence clusters were reported to appear linked to parvovirus B19, influenza, CMV and Epstein-Barr virus. In a later genetic analysis, a missense DCLRE1C variant was associated with V-gene and J-gene trimming of TCR beta chains, and the association was replicated in an independent cohort. A later genetic analysis reported fewer N-insertions in productive TCRs among donors in an Asian-associated ancestry cluster than the approximately 670-donor mean.

The cohort consisted of approximately 690 healthy bone marrow donors. Cohort members were all nominally healthy when sampled, although unrecorded immune exposures were likely present. The donor was CMV seropositive and was included in the group of almost 300 seropositive cohort members. A peripheral blood sample was collected from each donor, and TCR beta sequencing was performed on peripheral blood mononuclear cells. The Qiagen DNeasy Blood Extraction Kit was used to extract genomic DNA from the blood cell samples. A word on this clone: Its antigen is not yet known. No base qualities exist here, and no much larger clone lies one base off it.

Preparation of the library involved the immunoSEQ multiplex PCR assay. For the multiplex PCR, a mixture combining 60 forward primers for TCR Vbeta segments and 13 reverse primers for TCR Jbeta segments was used. A multiplex PCR assay on genomic DNA amplified the CDR3 region of rearranged TCR beta genes. Amplified TCR beta libraries were sequenced as 87-base-pair reads on the Illumina HiSeq System. Concerning the study's data processing: In a later analysis, around 80 million unique TCR beta chains were counted across the approximately 620 repertoires, and some 10 million of these chains were shared by at least two donors. To remove PCR and sequencing errors, raw reads were error-corrected and collapsed into unique sequences using a nearest-neighbor algorithm that merged closely related sequences. V, D and J gene segments were assigned by aligning CDR3 sequences to IMGT reference sequences. Each retained sequence needed at least a six-nucleotide match to both a V gene segment and a J gene segment. Rearrangements were called productive when the CDR3 lacked stop codons and stayed in frame with V and J; all others were non-productive. CDR3 was defined by IMGT convention, running from the second conserved V-encoded cysteine to the conserved J-encoded phenylalanine. Sequences without an unambiguous match to a single V gene segment were excluded from the earlier analysis of 450 to 750 of the donors. In an earlier analysis of approximately 550 of the donors, V segments were called functional above 56.7% productive rearrangements and were called segregating when the between-donor standard deviation exceeded 5%. A statistical classification framework was developed to diagnose cytomegalovirus status using the catalog of TCR beta chain sequences. V and J gene assignment, in a later analysis, came from comparing TCR nucleotide sequences with IMGT/GENE-DB human TR gene sequences. Using the TCRdist pipeline, a later analysis assigned CDR3 sequences along with most-parsimonious VDJ recombination scenarios. In a later analysis, every TCR beta chain was defined by the combination of its CDR3 amino acid sequence and its V-gene family, and reads without a unique V-gene family were dropped. As a way to deal with suspected cross-contamination and a sequencing artifact, a later analysis dropped hundreds of nucleotide sequences that were highly shared and had low generation probability. In a later analysis, a clonal expansion index for each public chain was calculated from normalized within-repertoire ranks of inferred template counts. Generation probabilities in a later analysis came from a VDJ recombination model fitted to out-of-frame rearrangements, and those results were checked against IGoR. In a later analysis, TCR-TCR, TCR-HLA and TCR-CMV co-occurrence was scored with hypergeometric tests, and a repertoire-size bias correction was applied to TCR pairs. False discovery rates were estimated in a later analysis by permuting HLA or CMV assignments 20 times. In a later analysis, co-occurring TCRs were grouped using DBSCAN, and TCRdist sequence similarity was added for clustering within HLA-allele-positive subsets. Repertoires with fewer than 30,000 or more than 120,000 public chains, plus five repertoires with anomalous nucleotide sharing, were excluded from co-occurrence clustering. The table was pulled from immuneACCESS by TCRdb, which kept in-frame rearrangements only. Such tables lose some clones; where checked, under half of the loss comes from unresolved V genes, and the rest has no known cause. Clone size and the V and J calls come from that table; the DNA yielded D and trimming. The sample includes some 140,000 clones, with roughly 83% observed a single time. The top ten clonotypes cover approximately 8% of the sample.

Material: PBMCs. The clonotype originates from a man aged 25-45 years in good health and CMV-seropositive.

CDR3 sequence: CASSIRARGNQPQHF. The bases read TGTGCCAGCAGTATAAGGGCCAGGGGGAATCAGCCCCAGCATTTT. The sequence is built from TRBV2 and TRBJ1-5, with 7 bases in between that match TRBD1. The CDR3 has 15 amino acids, counting the end cysteine and phenylalanine. Of the read, only the CDR3 DNA is kept; its 45 bases are in frame from base 1. For CDR1 and CDR2, the germline V gene lists SNHLY and FYNNEI. V is pruned by 5 bases and J by 4 bases, leaving 8 bases of the junction without a gene match.